A selection of T cell receptor beta chains follows, all from one sample in a study of T cell responses to AZD1222 COVID-19 vaccine. Clones were sequenced by immunoSEQ multiplex PCR, and TCRdb holds only the in-frame ones, with some missing. The sample includes around 72,000 clones, around nine tenths of them seen just once. This sample comprised peripheral blood, obtained on day 0 of AZD1222 vaccination. All receptors derive from an adult in good health. The CDR3 runs from the conserved cysteine through the conserved F or W. The D gene is left open where the match is weak. The size entry is marked missing in some rows and otherwise reads once, few, many or a size class.

v_gene	j_gene	d_gene	abundance	CDR3aa	CDR3nt
TRBV1	TRBJ2-1	.	.	CTSSQDPVGGDWYDEQFF	TGCACCAGCAGCCAAGATCCGGTTGGGGGGGATTGGTATGATGAGCAGTTCTTC
TRBV2	TRBJ2-3	.	.	CASSVGRTLTDTQYF	TGTGCCAGCAGTGTGGGCCGGACCCTCACAGATACGCAGTATTTT
TRBV11-3	TRBJ2-1	.	once	CASSPSAADNEQFF	TGTGCCAGCAGCCCTAGTGCCGCGGACAATGAGCAGTTCTTC
TRBV5-4	TRBJ2-2	.	.	CASSHQNTGELFF	TGTGCCAGCAGCCACCAGAACACCGGGGAGCTGTTTTTT
TRBV6-6	TRBJ1-4	.	few	CASSRGGIDNEKLFF	TGTGCCAGCAGTCGCGGGGGTATTGATAATGAAAAACTGTTTTTT
TRBV6-1	TRBJ1-3	TRBD1	once	CASSDRGRTGNTIYF	TGTGCCAGCAGTGACAGGGGGAGGACTGGAAACACCATATATTTT
TRBV6-5	TRBJ1-6	.	.	CALSGSPNSPLHF	TGTGCCCTAAGCGGGAGTCCTAATTCACCCCTCCACTTT
TRBV9	TRBJ2-1	TRBD2	.	CASSDGTSGGFGEQFF	TGTGCCAGCAGCGATGGGACTAGCGGGGGGTTTGGTGAGCAGTTCTTC
TRBV20-1	TRBJ1-2	.	.	CRLGDTGGYTF	TGCAGGCTGGGGGATACAGGGGGCTACACCTTC
TRBV10-3	TRBJ2-3	TRBD2	.	CAIRPPGLAGGPRDTQYF	TGTGCCATCAGGCCCCCGGGACTAGCGGGGGGGCCTAGAGATACGCAGTATTTT
TRBV18	TRBJ1-5	.	.	CASSRTKDQPQHF	TGTGCCAGCTCACGGACCAAAGATCAGCCCCAGCATTTT
TRBV29-1	TRBJ2-3	.	.	CSVESGDTQYF	TGCAGCGTTGAAAGCGGAGATACGCAGTATTTT
TRBV27	TRBJ1-1	.	.	CASSSQGLNTEAFF	TGTGCCAGCAGTTCGCAGGGACTGAACACTGAAGCTTTCTTT
TRBV7-2	TRBJ1-6	.	once	CASSLGGRQAYNSPLHF	TGTGCCAGCAGCTTAGGTGGTCGGCAGGCGTATAATTCACCCCTCCACTTT
TRBV6-5	TRBJ2-7	.	.	CASSKDSSYEQYF	TGTGCCAGCAGTAAGGACAGCTCCTACGAGCAGTACTTC
TRBV7-9	TRBJ1-2	.	.	CASSLRALDGYTF	TGTGCCAGCAGCTTAAGGGCCCTCGATGGCTACACCTTC
TRBV7-8	TRBJ1-2	.	.	CASSPVGGLGNYGYTF	TGTGCCAGCAGCCCCGTAGGGGGGCTGGGGAACTATGGCTACACCTTC
TRBV28	TRBJ2-4	.	.	CASSGRRGRENIQYF	TGTGCCAGCAGTGGCCGCCGGGGCAGAGAAAACATTCAGTACTTC
TRBV4-3	TRBJ1-6	.	.	CASSQVDRDNSPLHF	TGCGCCAGCAGCCAAGTCGACAGAGATAATTCACCCCTCCACTTT
TRBV19	TRBJ1-6	.	.	CASSIREGKNSPLHF	TGTGCCAGTAGTATTCGAGAGGGGAAAAATTCACCCCTCCACTTT
TRBV30	TRBJ1-1	.	.	CAWSVRDGMNTEAFF	TGTGCCTGGAGTGTTCGAGATGGGATGAACACTGAAGCTTTCTTT
TRBV5-1	TRBJ1-2	TRBD1	.	CASSLGGQGSYGYTF	TGCGCCAGCAGCTTAGGGGGACAGGGAAGCTATGGCTACACCTTC
TRBV2	TRBJ1-2	.	.	CASSEPGCTF	TGTGCCAGCAGTGAACCCGGGTGCACCTTC
TRBV3-1/TRBV3-2	TRBJ1-6	.	.	CASSSNSPIHHNSPLHF	TGTGCCAGCAGCTCCAATAGTCCCATACATCATAATTCACCCCTCCACTTT
TRBV7-9	TRBJ2-5	TRBD1	.	CASRGTGGIGETQYF	TGTGCCAGCAGGGGGACAGGGGGCATCGGAGAGACCCAGTACTTC
TRBV9	TRBJ1-2	TRBD1	.	CASSAGTGGNYGYTF	TGTGCCAGCAGCGCGGGGACAGGGGGGAACTATGGCTACACCTTC
TRBV7-2	TRBJ2-5	TRBD2	few	CASSLPLAGGENQETQYF	TGTGCCAGCAGCTTACCGCTAGCGGGGGGTGAGAACCAAGAGACCCAGTACTTC
TRBV6-5	TRBJ2-7	TRBD1	.	CASGTEEQYF	TGTGCCAGCGGGACAGAAGAGCAGTACTTC
TRBV3-1/TRBV3-2	TRBJ1-1	TRBD1	.	CASSQDVDRAYTEAFF	TGTGCCAGCAGCCAAGACGTGGACAGGGCGTACACTGAAGCTTTCTTT
TRBV7-6	TRBJ1-1	.	.	CASSLKGKGTEAFF	TGTGCCAGCAGCTTAAAGGGCAAGGGCACTGAAGCTTTCTTT
TRBV9	TRBJ1-1	.	few	CASSVTGNTEAFF	TGTGCCAGCAGCGTAACCGGGAACACTGAAGCTTTCTTT
TRBV30	TRBJ1-2	.	.	CAYGTLYGYTF	TGTGCCTACGGGACACTCTATGGCTACACCTTC
TRBV10-3	TRBJ1-3	.	.	CAIRGSESGNTIYF	TGTGCCATTCGCGGGTCCGAATCTGGAAACACCATATATTTT
TRBV10-1	TRBJ2-2	.	.	CASSPTPDTGELFF	TGCGCCAGCAGCCCTACGCCGGACACCGGGGAGCTGTTTTTT
TRBV7-2	TRBJ2-4	TRBD2	.	CASSSRGGFNIQYF	TGTGCCAGCAGCTCACGGGGGGGCTTTAACATTCAGTACTTC
TRBV7-9	TRBJ1-2	.	.	CASSSWTENYGYTF	TGTGCCAGCAGCTCGTGGACAGAAAACTATGGCTACACCTTC
TRBV2	TRBJ1-2	.	.	CASSERGSERVINYGYTF	TGTGCCAGCAGTGAAAGAGGCTCTGAGAGGGTCATTAACTATGGCTACACCTTC
TRBV19	TRBJ1-1	.	.	CASSIVLGGRGMNTEAFF	TGTGCCAGTAGTATCGTCCTGGGGGGCAGAGGGATGAACACTGAAGCTTTCTTT
TRBV12-5	TRBJ2-1	TRBD1	.	CASGPTGGAWFF	TGTGCTAGTGGTCCCACAGGGGGCGCTTGGTTCTTC
TRBV14	TRBJ2-1	TRBD1	.	CASSQEVGTGIWNEQFF	TGTGCCAGCAGCCAAGAGGTCGGGACAGGCATATGGAATGAGCAGTTCTTC
TRBV7-3	TRBJ2-2	TRBD1	.	CASSQGQGANGELFF	TGTGCCAGCAGCCAAGGACAGGGGGCGAACGGGGAGCTGTTTTTT
TRBV7-9	TRBJ1-1	.	once	CASSQIGHTNTEAFF	TGTGCCAGCAGCCAAATAGGACATACGAACACTGAAGCTTTCTTT
TRBV6-7	TRBJ1-2	TRBD1	.	CATLIIGTFGDSSYTF	TGTGCCACGCTTATCATTGGGACATTCGGGGACAGTAGCTACACCTTC
TRBV5-1	TRBJ1-1	.	.	CASSWTVDTEAFF	TGCGCCAGCAGCTGGACAGTCGACACTGAAGCTTTCTTT
TRBV5-5	TRBJ1-4	.	.	CASSLAWGRGEKLFF	TGTGCCAGCAGCTTGGCCTGGGGCAGAGGGGAAAAACTGTTTTTT
TRBV5-4	TRBJ1-1	.	.	CASSSEGGHTEAFF	TGTGCCAGCAGCTCCGAGGGGGGACATACTGAAGCTTTCTTT
TRBV19	TRBJ1-1	TRBD1	.	CASSPRRQGGEAFF	TGTGCCAGTAGTCCCCGTCGACAGGGCGGTGAAGCTTTCTTT
TRBV7-2	TRBJ1-1	TRBD1	.	CASSNRDSNTEAFF	TGTGCCAGCAGCAACCGGGACAGTAACACTGAAGCTTTCTTT
TRBV5-1	TRBJ1-1	TRBD1	.	CASSLKPTGNVNTEAFF	TGCGCCAGCAGCTTGAAGCCGACAGGGAACGTGAACACTGAAGCTTTCTTT
TRBV2	TRBJ1-1	.	.	CASRQSVTGGRGPRFF	TGTGCCAGCAGACAGTCGGTTACTGGGGGACGCGGGCCCCGGTTCTTT
TRBV19	TRBJ1-4	TRBD1	.	CASSIPGTANEKLFF	TGTGCCAGTAGTATCCCCGGGACAGCTAATGAAAAACTGTTTTTT
TRBV4-1	TRBJ2-7	TRBD1	.	CASSQDPGGRYEQYF	TGCGCCAGCAGCCAAGATCCAGGGGGCAGGTACGAGCAGTACTTC
TRBV6-5	TRBJ1-5	.	.	CASSYSQPGQPQHF	TGTGCCAGCAGTTACTCACAACCAGGCCAGCCCCAGCATTTT
TRBV30	TRBJ2-4	.	.	CAWRGHYPGNIQYF	TGTGCCTGGAGGGGTCACTACCCAGGGAACATTCAGTACTTC
TRBV30	TRBJ1-6	.	.	CAWDRGSSYNSPLHF	TGTGCCTGGGATCGGGGGAGCTCCTATAATTCACCCCTCCACTTT
TRBV7-9	TRBJ2-7	.	.	CASSSPDTYEQYF	TGTGCCAGCAGCTCACCGGATACCTACGAGCAGTACTTC
TRBV28	TRBJ1-5	TRBD1	.	CASSGTGKGNQPQHF	TGTGCCAGCAGCGGGACAGGGAAGGGCAATCAGCCCCAGCATTTT